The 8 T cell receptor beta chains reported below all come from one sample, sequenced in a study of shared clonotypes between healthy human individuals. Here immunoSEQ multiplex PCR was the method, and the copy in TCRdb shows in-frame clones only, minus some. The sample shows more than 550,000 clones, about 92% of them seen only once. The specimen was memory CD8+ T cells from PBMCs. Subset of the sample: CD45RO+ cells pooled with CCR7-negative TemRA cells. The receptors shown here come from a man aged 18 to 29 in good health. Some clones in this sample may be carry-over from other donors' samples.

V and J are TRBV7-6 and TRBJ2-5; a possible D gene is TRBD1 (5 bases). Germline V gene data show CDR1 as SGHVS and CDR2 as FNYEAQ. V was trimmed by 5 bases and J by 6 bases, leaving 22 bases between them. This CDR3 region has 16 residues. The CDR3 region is CASSRLVTAPPKTQYF. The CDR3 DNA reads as TGTGCCAGCAGCCGACTCGTGACAGCCCCCCCAAAGACCCAGTACTTC.

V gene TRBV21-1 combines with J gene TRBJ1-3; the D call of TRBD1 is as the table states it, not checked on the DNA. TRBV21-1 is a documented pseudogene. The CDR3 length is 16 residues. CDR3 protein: CASSNRTGHKLGTIYF. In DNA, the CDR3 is TGTGCCAGCAGCAATAGGACGGGACACAAGCTTGGCACCATATATTTT.

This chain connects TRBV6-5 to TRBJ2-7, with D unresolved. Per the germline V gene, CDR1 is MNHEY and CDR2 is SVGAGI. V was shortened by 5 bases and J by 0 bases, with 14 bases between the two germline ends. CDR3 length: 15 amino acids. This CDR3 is CASSPTQEISYEQYF. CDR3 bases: TGTGCCAGCAGTCCTACGCAGGAGATCTCCTACGAGCAGTACTTC.

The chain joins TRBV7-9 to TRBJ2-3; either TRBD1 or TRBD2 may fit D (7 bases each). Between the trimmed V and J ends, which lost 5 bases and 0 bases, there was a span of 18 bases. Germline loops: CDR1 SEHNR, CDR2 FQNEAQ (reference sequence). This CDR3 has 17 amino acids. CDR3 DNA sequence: TGTGCCAGCAGCCAGGGGGGAGCGGGAACTAGCACAGATACGCAGTATTTT. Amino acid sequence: CASSQGGAGTSTDTQYF. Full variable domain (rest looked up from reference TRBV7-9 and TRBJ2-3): DTGVSQNPRHKITKRGQNVTFRCDPISEHNRLYWYRQTLGQGPEFLTYFQNEAQLEKSRLLSDRFSAERPKGSFSTLEIQRTEQGDSAMYLCASSQGGAGTSTDTQYFGPGTRLTVL.

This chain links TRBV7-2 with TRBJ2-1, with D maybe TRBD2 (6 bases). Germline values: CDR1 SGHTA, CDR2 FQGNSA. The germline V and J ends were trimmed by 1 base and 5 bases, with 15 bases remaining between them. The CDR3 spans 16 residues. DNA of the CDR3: TGTGCCAGCAGCTTAGTCATCGGGAGACGAAACAATGAGCAGTTCTTC. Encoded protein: CASSLVIGRRNNEQFF.

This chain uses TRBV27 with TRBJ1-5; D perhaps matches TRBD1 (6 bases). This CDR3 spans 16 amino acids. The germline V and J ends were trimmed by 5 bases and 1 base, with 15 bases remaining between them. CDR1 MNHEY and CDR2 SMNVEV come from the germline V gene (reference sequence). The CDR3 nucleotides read TGTGCCAGCAGTCCAGACAGGAGGATAAGCAATCAGCCCCAGCATTTT. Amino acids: CASSPDRRISNQPQHF.

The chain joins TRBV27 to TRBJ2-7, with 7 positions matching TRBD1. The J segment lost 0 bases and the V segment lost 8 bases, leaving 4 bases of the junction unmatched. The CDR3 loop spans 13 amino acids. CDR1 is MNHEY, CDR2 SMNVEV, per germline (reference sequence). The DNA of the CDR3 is TGTGCCAGCGGGCAGGGGGTCTCCTACGAGCAGTACTTC. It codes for CASGQGVSYEQYF.

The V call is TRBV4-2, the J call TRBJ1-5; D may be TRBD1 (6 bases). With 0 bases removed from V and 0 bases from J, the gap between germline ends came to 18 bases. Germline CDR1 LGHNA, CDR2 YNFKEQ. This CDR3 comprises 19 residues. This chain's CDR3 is CASSQEVRGTFYSNQPQHF. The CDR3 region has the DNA TGTGCCAGCAGCCAAGAAGTACGGGGGACATTTTATAGCAATCAGCCCCAGCATTTT.